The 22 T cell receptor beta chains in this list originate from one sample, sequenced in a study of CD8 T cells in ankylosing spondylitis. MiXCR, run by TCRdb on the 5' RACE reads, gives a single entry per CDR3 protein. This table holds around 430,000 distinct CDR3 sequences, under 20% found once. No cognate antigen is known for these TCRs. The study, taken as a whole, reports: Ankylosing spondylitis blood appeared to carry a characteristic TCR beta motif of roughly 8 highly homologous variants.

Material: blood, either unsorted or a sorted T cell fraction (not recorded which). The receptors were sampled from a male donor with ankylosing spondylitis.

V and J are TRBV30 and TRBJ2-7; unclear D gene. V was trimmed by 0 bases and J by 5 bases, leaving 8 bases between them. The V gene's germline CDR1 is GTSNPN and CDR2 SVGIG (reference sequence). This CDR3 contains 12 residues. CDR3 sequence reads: CAWSVPGHEQYF. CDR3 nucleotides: TGTGCCTGGAGTGTACCGGGTCACGAGCAGTACTTC.

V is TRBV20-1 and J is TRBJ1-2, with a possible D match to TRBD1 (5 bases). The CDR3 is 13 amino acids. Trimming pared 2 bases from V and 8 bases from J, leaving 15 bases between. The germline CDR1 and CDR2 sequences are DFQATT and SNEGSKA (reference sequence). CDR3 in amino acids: CSARSPQGVGYTF. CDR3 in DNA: TGCAGTGCTAGATCTCCCCAGGGAGTCGGCTACACCTTC.

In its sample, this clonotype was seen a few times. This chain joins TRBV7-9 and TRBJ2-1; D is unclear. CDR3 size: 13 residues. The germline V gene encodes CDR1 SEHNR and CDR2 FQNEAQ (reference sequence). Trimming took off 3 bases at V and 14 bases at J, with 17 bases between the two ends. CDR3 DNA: TGTGCCAGCAGCTTGACCTTTAGCCCGGCGGAGTTCTTC. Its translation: CASSLTFSPAEFF.

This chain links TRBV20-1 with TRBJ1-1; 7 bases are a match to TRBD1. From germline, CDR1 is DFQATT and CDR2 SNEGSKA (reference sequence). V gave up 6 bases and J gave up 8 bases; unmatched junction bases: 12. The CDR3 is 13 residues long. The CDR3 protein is CSAPLTGLVEAFF. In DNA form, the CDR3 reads TGCAGTGCCCCCTTGACAGGGTTGGTGGAAGCTTTCTTT.

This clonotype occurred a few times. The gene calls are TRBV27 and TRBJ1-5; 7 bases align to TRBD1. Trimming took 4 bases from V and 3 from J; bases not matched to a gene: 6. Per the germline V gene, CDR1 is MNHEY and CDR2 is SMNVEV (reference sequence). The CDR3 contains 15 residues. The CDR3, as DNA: TGTGCCAGCAGTTCAACAACAGGGGTCAATCAGCCCCAGCATTTT. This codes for CASSSTTGVNQPQHF.

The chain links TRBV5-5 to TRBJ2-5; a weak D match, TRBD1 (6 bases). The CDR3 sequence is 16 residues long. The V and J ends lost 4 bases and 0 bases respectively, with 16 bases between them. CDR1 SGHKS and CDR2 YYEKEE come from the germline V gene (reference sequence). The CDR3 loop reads CASSRRRDTNQETQYF. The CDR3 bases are TGTGCCAGCAGCCGACGCCGGGACACCAACCAAGAGACCCAGTACTTC. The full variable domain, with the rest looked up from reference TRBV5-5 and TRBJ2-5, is DAGVTQSPTHLIKTRGQQVTLRCSPISGHKSVSWYQQVLGQGPQFIFQYYEKEERGRGNFPDRFSARQFPNYSSELNVNALLLGDSALYLCASSRRRDTNQETQYFGPGTRLLVL.

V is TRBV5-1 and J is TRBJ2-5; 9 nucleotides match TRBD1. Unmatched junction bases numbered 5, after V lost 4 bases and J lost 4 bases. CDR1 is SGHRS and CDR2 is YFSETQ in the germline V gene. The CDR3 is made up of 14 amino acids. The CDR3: CASSVSTGGETQYF. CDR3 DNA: TGCGCCAGCAGCGTCTCGACAGGGGGAGAGACCCAGTACTTC.

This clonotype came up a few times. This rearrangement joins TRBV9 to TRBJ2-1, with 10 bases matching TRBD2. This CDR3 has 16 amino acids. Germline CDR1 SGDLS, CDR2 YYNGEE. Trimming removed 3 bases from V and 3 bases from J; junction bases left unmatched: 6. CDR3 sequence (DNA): TGTGCCAGCAGCGCCTTGAGCGGGGGGGACTACAATGAGCAGTTCTTC. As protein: CASSALSGGDYNEQFF. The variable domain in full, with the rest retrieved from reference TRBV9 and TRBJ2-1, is DSGVTQTPKHLITATGQRVTLRCSPRSGDLSVYWYQQSLDQGLQFLIQYYNGEERAKGNILERFSAQQFPDLHSELNLSSLELGDSALYFCASSALSGGDYNEQFFGPGTRLTVL.

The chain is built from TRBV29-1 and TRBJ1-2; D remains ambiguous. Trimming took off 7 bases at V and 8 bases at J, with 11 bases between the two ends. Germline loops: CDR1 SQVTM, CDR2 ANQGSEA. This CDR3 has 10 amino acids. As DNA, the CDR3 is TGCAGCGCCGGGGAGTACGGCTACACCTTC. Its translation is CSAGEYGYTF.

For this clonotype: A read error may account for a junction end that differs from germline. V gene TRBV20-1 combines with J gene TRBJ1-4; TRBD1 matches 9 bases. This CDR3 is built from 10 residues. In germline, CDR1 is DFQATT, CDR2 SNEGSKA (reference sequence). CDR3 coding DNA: TGCAGTGCTAGTCGGGACAGGGCGCTTTTT. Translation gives CSASRDRALF.

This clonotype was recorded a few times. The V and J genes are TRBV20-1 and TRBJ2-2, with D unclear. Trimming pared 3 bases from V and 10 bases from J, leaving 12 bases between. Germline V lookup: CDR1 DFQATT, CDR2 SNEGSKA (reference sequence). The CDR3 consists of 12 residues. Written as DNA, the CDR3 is TGCAGTGCTAGGGACGGTCTCGAGGAGCTGTTTTTT. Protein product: CSARDGLEELFF.

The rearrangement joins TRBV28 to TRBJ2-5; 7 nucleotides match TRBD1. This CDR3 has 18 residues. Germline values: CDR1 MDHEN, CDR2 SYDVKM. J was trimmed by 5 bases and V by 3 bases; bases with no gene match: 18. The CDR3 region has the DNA TGTGCCAGCAGTTTGGTCCCCCCCGGCACAGGGGTGGGGGAGACCCAGTACTTC. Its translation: CASSLVPPGTGVGETQYF.

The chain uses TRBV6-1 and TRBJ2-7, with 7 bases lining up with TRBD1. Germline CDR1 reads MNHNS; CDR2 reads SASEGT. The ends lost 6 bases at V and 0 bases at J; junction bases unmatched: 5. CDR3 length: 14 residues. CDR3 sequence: CASRKRDSSYEQYF. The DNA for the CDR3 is TGTGCCAGCAGGAAGAGGGACAGCTCCTACGAGCAGTACTTC.

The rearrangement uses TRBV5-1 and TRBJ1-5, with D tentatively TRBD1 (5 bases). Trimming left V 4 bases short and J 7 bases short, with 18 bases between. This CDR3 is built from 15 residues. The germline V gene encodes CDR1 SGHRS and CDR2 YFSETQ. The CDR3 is CASSPDGGRGQPQHF. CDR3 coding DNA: TGCGCCAGCAGCCCTGATGGGGGACGCGGGCAGCCCCAGCATTTT. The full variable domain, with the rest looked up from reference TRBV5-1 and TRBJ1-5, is KAGVTQTPRYLIKTRGQQVTLSCSPISGHRSVSWYQQTPGQGLQFLFEYFSETQRNKGNFPGRFSGRQFSNSRSEMNVSTLELGDSALYLCASSPDGGRGQPQHFGDGTRLSIL.

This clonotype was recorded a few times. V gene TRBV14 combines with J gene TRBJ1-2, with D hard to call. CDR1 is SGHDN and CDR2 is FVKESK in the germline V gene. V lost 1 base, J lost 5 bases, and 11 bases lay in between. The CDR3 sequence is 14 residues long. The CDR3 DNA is TGTGCCAGCAGCCAAGCATTCATCGGGTATGGCTACACCTTC. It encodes CASSQAFIGYGYTF.

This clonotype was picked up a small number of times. As DNA, the CDR3 is TGTGCCAGCAGACGACTAGCGGCGAACACCGGGGAGCTGTTTTTT. As protein: CASRRLAANTGELFF. The V and J genes are TRBV6-1 and TRBJ2-2; 9 nucleotides match TRBD2. This CDR3 is built from 15 residues. V dropped 6 bases and J dropped 0; count of bases not matched to a gene: 2. The V gene's germline CDR1 is MNHNS and CDR2 SASEGT.

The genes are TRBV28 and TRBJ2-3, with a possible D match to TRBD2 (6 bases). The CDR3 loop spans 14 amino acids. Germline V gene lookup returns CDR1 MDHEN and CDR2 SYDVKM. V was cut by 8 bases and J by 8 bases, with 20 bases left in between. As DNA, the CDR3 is TGTGCCAGCGTGGCGGGGCCCACCTCGGGTACGCAGTATTTT. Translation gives CASVAGPTSGTQYF.

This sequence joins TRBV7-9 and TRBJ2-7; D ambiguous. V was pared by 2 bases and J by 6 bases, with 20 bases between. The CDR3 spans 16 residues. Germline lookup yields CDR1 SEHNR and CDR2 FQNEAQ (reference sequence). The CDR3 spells CASSLTPPGGVGEQYF. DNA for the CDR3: TGTGCCAGCAGCTTAACCCCCCCCGGTGGGGTAGGCGAGCAGTACTTC.

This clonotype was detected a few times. Written as DNA, the CDR3 is TGCAGTGCTAGAGATCCCTGGGGTAATGAGCAGTTCTTC. It codes for CSARDPWGNEQFF. The chain couples TRBV20-1 to TRBJ2-1; D unclear. Trimming took off 0 bases at V and 7 bases at J, with 10 bases between the two ends. This CDR3 is built from 13 residues. Per the germline V gene, CDR1 is DFQATT and CDR2 is SNEGSKA (reference sequence).

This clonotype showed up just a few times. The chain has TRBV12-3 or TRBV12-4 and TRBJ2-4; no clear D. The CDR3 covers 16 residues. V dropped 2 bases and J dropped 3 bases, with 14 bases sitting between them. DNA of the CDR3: TGTGCCAGCAGTTTAATCAGCGCAACTCTCAAAAACATTCAGTACTTC. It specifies CASSLISATLKNIQYF.

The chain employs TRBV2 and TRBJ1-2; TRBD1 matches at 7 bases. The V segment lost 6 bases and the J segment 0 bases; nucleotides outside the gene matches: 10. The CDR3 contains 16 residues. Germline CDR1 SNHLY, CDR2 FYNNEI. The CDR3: CASSRDRYYSNYGYTF. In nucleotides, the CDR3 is TGTGCCAGCAGCCGGGACAGATACTACTCTAACTATGGCTACACCTTC.

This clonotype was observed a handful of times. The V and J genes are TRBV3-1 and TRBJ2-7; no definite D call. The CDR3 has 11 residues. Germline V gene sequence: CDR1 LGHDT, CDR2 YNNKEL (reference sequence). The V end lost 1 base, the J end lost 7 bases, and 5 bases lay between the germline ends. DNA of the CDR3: TGTGCCAGCAGCCAAGCCGAAGAGCAGTACTTC. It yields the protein CASSQAEEQYF.